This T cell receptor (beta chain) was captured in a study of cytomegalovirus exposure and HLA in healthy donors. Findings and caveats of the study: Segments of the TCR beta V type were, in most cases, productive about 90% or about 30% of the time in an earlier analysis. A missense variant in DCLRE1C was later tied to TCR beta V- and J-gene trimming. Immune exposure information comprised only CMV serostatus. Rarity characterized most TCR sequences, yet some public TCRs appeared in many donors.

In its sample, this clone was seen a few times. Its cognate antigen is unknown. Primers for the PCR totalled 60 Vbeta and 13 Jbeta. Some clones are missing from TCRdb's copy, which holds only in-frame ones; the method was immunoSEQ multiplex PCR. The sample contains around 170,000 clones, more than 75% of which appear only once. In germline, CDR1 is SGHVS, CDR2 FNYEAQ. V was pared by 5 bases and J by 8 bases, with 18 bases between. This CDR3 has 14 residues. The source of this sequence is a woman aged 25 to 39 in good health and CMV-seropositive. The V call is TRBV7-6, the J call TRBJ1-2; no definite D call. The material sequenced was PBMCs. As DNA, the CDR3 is TGTGCCAGCAGCCCGCTTATCCCCTCTAGGGGCTACACCTTC. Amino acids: CASSPLIPSRGYTF. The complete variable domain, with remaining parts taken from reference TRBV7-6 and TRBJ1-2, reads GAGVSQSPRYKVTKRGQDVALRCDPISGHVSLYWYRQALGQGPEFLTYFNYEAQQDKSGLPNDRFSAERPEGSISTLTIQRTEQRDSAMYRCASSPLIPSRGYTFGSGTRLTVV.